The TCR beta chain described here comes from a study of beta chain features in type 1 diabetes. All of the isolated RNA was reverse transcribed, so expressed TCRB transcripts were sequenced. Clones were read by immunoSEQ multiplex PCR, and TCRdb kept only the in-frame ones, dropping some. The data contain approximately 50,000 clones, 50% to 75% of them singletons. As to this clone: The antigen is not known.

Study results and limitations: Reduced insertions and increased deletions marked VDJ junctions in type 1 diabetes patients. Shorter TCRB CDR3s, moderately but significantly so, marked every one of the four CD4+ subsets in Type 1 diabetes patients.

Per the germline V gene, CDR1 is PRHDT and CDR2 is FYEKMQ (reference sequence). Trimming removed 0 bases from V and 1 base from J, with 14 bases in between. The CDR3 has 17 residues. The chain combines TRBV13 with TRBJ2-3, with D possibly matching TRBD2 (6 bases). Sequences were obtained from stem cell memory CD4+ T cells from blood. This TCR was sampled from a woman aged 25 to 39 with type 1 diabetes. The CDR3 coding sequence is TGTGCCAGCAGCTTAGGTGATCGGGGGACCCGCACAGATACGCAGTATTTT. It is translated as CASSLGDRGTRTDTQYF. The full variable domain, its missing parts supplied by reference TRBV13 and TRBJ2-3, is AAGVIQSPRHLIKEKRETATLKCYPIPRHDTVYWYQQGPGQDPQFLISFYEKMQSDKGSIPDRFSAQQFSDYHSELNMSSLELGDSALYFCASSLGDRGTRTDTQYFGPGTRLTVL.